The T cell receptor beta chain under discussion was sequenced for a study of T-cell memory formation after mild COVID-19 (dated by TCRdb to about 2021). Concerning the study at large: Most TCR sequence clusters were specific to one of the two donors. Longitudinal TCRalpha and TCRbeta repertoire sequencing tracked T-cell clones expanding and contracting after mild COVID-19 in a couple of donors. Two young, previously healthy adult volunteers made up the cohort, one male and one female. On the study overall, not on this receptor specifically: Balanced CD4/CD8 phenotypes were observed for clones contracting from day 15 to 85, whereas a bias towards CD4+ was observed for a second wave of clones expanding from day 15 to 37. Contracting CD4+ clones turned up mainly in the CM and EM memory subsets, whereas EMRA was where CD8+ clones were enriched. The study covered only a couple of mild cases, and larger cohorts including severe cases with pre-infection samples were considered necessary. SARS-CoV-2 specificity was not confirmed for the second-wave clones peaking on day 37. Some responding clones were detected in pre-infection memory, suggesting pre-existing cross-reactive memory T cells joined the SARS-CoV-2 response.

The listed sequencing device is Illumina NovaSeq 6000. Using 5'RACE with constant-segment primers, TCRalpha and TCRbeta cDNA libraries were constructed, with sample barcodes and unique molecular identifiers added in the process. Trizol reagent was used to extract RNA from every sample. Amplification of the libraries took two PCR steps, and the second step added a second sample barcode plus Illumina TruSeq adapters. Sequencing of the libraries was done on an Illumina NovaSeq, producing 2 x 150 bp paired-end reads. The paper's data handling went like this. Reads were demultiplexed and collapsed into UMI-guided consensus sequences with migec v1.2.7. Using mixcr v2.1.11, UMI consensuses were aligned to TRA and TRB V and J templates and then assembled into clonotypes. A clonotype was counted as expanded or contracted only when both edgeR and NoisET called the clonotype significant, with the noise models trained on biological replicates. edgeR calls used a false discovery rate-adjusted p below 0.01 and a log2 fold-change threshold of 1. As an exploratory analysis of dynamics, max-normalized trajectories of the 1000 most abundant clonotypes were examined with PCA combined with hierarchical clustering. Separately sequenced CD4+ and CD8+ repertoires were used to assign a CD4 or CD8 phenotype to each responding clone. TCRdb reanalyzed the raw reads on its own, using fastp at Q25 for trimming and MiXCR for clone calling, and kept in-frame beta chains. All rows with the same CDR3 protein become a single entry with the most common DNA and genes. The V and J calls were not made by the authors but by TCRdb's processing. Within this sample are 120,000 or so distinct CDR3 sequences, with 15% to 20% of them counted one time only. Jointly, the top ten make up approximately 14% of the sample.

Of note for this clonotype: The clone's antigen remains unknown. No base quality values were provided; no much bigger clone lies one nucleotide off.

The V and J ends are trimmed by 3 bases and 6 bases, leaving 9 bases between them. The germline V gene gives CDR1 as SGHTA and CDR2 as FQGTGA. Counted from cysteine to phenylalanine, this CDR3 has 13 amino acids. Only the CDR3 DNA is retained, 39 bases long and in frame from the first base. Ficoll-Paque density gradient centrifugation was the method used to isolate PBMCs. The chain couples TRBV7-3 to TRBJ2-1; no D gene is confidently identified. The sequencing input was PBMCs or a T cell subset sorted from them (not recorded which). The source of this sequence is an adult woman who had mild COVID-19 (a few samples of this study predate the infection). The sample titles of this study are shuffled in the database, so cell type and time point are left out; the donor was told from shared clones. The CDR3 region has the sequence CASSFLLGNEQFF. The nucleotide sequence reads as follows: TGTGCCAGCAGCTTTCTCTTAGGCAATGAGCAGTTCTTC.